The next 23 T cell receptor beta chains were all read from a single sample in a study of vaccination and CD4 T cells after COVID-19. Treatment described: approximately nine-day PBMC culture with coronavirus spike peptide pools or control peptides (ViraFEST assay). Their antigen targets remain unknown. At the Johns Hopkins FTIC core, DNA taken from cultured CD4+ T cells was sequenced by way of the Oncomine TCR Beta short-read assay. TCRdb itself ran the PCR reads through MiXCR, one entry per CDR3 protein. Of about 21,000 distinct CDR3 sequences in the sample, approximately 52% were seen once. The sample in question was CD4+ T cells from blood, cultured in vitro, obtained after SARS-CoV-2 vaccination. The source is a human donor who had recovered from COVID-19.

This clonotype was observed a few times. V usage is TRBV28 and J usage is TRBJ2-5; D is uncertain. The V end lost 5 bases, the J end lost 7 bases, and 14 bases lay between the germline ends. Germline CDR1 reads MDHEN; CDR2 reads SYDVKM. CDR3 length: 13 amino acids. Written as DNA, the CDR3 is TGTGCCAGCAGTCCCCCAGATCCTCTGACCCAGTACTTC. This encodes CASSPPDPLTQYF.

The rearrangement uses TRBV24-1 and TRBJ2-1; D perhaps matches TRBD2 (6 bases). The CDR3 totals 13 residues. Germline assignment: CDR1 KGHDR and CDR2 SFDVKD. V was pared by 9 bases and J by 14 bases, with 22 bases between. The CDR3 bases are TGTGCCACCGCAATTCCCGGGACTTCGGCGAAGTTCTTC. Its translation is CATAIPGTSAKFF.

V usage is TRBV6-5 and J usage is TRBJ1-2; 9 bases fit TRBD1. Unmatched junction bases numbered 6, after V lost 2 bases and J lost 8 bases. Germline V gene data show CDR1 as MNHEY and CDR2 as SVGAGI. This CDR3 is 14 amino acids long. CDR3 in amino acids: CASSYGGTGNGYTF. The CDR3 bases are TGTGCCAGCAGTTACGGCGGGACAGGGAACGGCTACACCTTC.

The chain is built from TRBV20-1 and TRBJ1-2, with D uncertain. V lost 1 base, J lost 8 bases, and 14 bases lay in between. The CDR3 is 13 residues long. Germline V gene data show CDR1 as DFQATT and CDR2 as SNEGSKA (reference sequence). In DNA, the CDR3 is TGCAGTGCTAGAGTTAGTCCCCAATGGGGCTACACCTTC. It yields the protein CSARVSPQWGYTF.

In this sample, this clonotype turned up a few times. This chain uses TRBV7-9 with TRBJ1-1, with a tentative D call TRBD1 (5 bases). The germline gives CDR1 SEHNR, CDR2 FQNEAQ (reference sequence). CDR3 length: 15 residues. V was clipped by 0 bases and J by 4 bases, with 12 bases between them. DNA of the CDR3: TGTGCCAGCAGCTTAGCTGGGGGGGATCTCACTGAAGCTTTCTTT. This encodes CASSLAGGDLTEAFF.

V usage is TRBV20-1 and J usage is TRBJ2-1; 8 nucleotides agree with TRBD2. J gave up 12 bases and V 7 bases, and 8 bases lay outside the gene matches. The CDR3 covers 11 residues. The germline V gene encodes CDR1 DFQATT and CDR2 SNEGSKA (reference sequence). CDR3 sequence reads: CSGKAGVLQFF. For the CDR3, the DNA is TGCAGTGGGAAAGCGGGGGTTTTGCAGTTCTTC.

There are a few counts of this clonotype. The chain couples TRBV20-1 to TRBJ2-5, with D unresolved. The germline CDR1 and CDR2 sequences are DFQATT and SNEGSKA (reference sequence). The ends were cut back, 7 bases at V and 5 bases at J, with 11 bases in the middle. There are 11 residues in the CDR3. The CDR3 loop is CSVGFLETQYF. The DNA of the CDR3 is TGCAGTGTGGGGTTTTTGGAGACCCAGTACTTC.

The chain carries TRBV5-4 and TRBJ2-1, with 7 bases matching TRBD1. V was clipped by 4 bases and J by 0 bases; unmatched bases: 4. This CDR3 is built from 15 residues. In germline, CDR1 is SGHNT, CDR2 YYREEE (reference sequence). The CDR3 reads CASSLGQASYNEQFF. The CDR3 DNA sequence: TGTGCCAGCAGCCTAGGACAGGCCTCCTACAATGAGCAGTTCTTC.

The chain combines TRBV11-2 with TRBJ2-5; D is unclear. The CDR3 has 15 amino acids. V lost 4 bases and J lost 3, with 15 bases in between. Germline loops: CDR1 SGHAT, CDR2 FQNNGV. The CDR3 nucleotides are TGTGCCAGCAGCTCTCAGTCAAGCGAGGAAGAGACCCAGTACTTC. Amino acids: CASSSQSSEEETQYF.

This clonotype was detected only a few times. The V gene is TRBV28, the J gene TRBJ1-2, with D perhaps matching TRBD1 (5 bases). The germline V gene has CDR1 MDHEN and CDR2 SYDVKM. The V end was cut by 3 bases, the J end by 6 bases, with 14 bases between. The CDR3 is made up of 14 amino acids. DNA for the CDR3: TGTGCCAGCAGTTTGGGGGTAAGGGATGATGGCTACACCTTC. Its translation: CASSLGVRDDGYTF.

This clonotype showed up just a few times. The chain has TRBV6-1 and TRBJ1-6; possible D gene TRBD1, 5 bases. The CDR3 loop spans 17 amino acids. The germline gives CDR1 MNHNS, CDR2 SASEGT. The germline V and J ends were trimmed by 0 bases and 3 bases, with 12 bases remaining between them. The CDR3: CASSEASTGHYNSPLHF. Written as DNA, the CDR3 is TGTGCCAGCAGTGAAGCGAGCACAGGCCACTATAATTCACCCCTCCACTTT.

This clonotype was found a few times. The chain uses TRBV12-3 or TRBV12-4 and TRBJ1-2; 9 bases match TRBD1. V dropped 6 bases and J dropped 2; count of bases not matched to a gene: 4. The CDR3 extends over 14 amino acids. The CDR3 loop reads CASRIGTGNYGYTF. CDR3 DNA sequence: TGTGCCAGCAGGATAGGGACAGGGAACTATGGCTACACCTTC.

V and J are TRBV20-1 and TRBJ2-5; D may match TRBD1 or TRBD2 (8 bases each). The V and J ends lost 6 bases and 5 bases respectively, with 19 bases between them. CDR1 is DFQATT, CDR2 SNEGSKA, per germline (reference sequence). This CDR3 region has 14 residues. This chain's CDR3 is CSAAGGGRTETQYF. CDR3 in DNA: TGCAGTGCCGCAGGGGGCGGGAGGACTGAGACCCAGTACTTC.

This sequence joins TRBV28 and TRBJ1-2, with 10 bases identical to TRBD1. The CDR3 totals 14 residues. V shed 10 bases and J 6 bases; nucleotides not matched to a gene: 11. Germline CDR1 is MDHEN and CDR2 is SYDVKM. CDR3 nucleotides: TGTGCCATCGCGACAGGGGGCGTAGTGGATGGCTACACCTTC. Its translation: CAIATGGVVDGYTF.

The chain employs TRBV18 and TRBJ1-1; possibly TRBD1 for D (6 bases). V dropped 1 base and J dropped 0 bases, with 9 bases sitting between them. This CDR3 comprises 15 residues. The germline gives CDR1 KGHSH, CDR2 LQKENI. CDR3 sequence reads: CASSPRGQLNTEAFF. Here the CDR3 DNA reads TGTGCCAGCTCACCACGCGGACAGTTGAACACTGAAGCTTTCTTT.

Only a few counts were recorded for this clonotype. The V and J genes are TRBV11-2 and TRBJ2-7; D unclear. The germline V gene has CDR1 SGHAT and CDR2 FQNNGV. Trimming stripped 3 bases from V and 3 bases from J, with 12 bases between. CDR3 length equals 14 residues. Written as DNA, the CDR3 is TGTGCCAGCAGCTTCTCTGTGGTGGGCTACGAGCAGTACTTC. Translating gives CASSFSVVGYEQYF.

The CDR3 spells CSARLANYEQYF. The CDR3 DNA reads as TGCAGTGCTCGACTAGCGAACTACGAGCAGTACTTC. The genes are TRBV20-1 and TRBJ2-7; 8 bases align to TRBD2. With V trimmed by 5 bases and J by 3 bases, 3 bases remained unmatched. Germline V lookup: CDR1 DFQATT, CDR2 SNEGSKA (reference sequence). The CDR3 spans 12 residues.

This clonotype was counted a few times. The rearrangement joins TRBV24-1 to TRBJ2-6, with D possibly matching TRBD1 (6 bases). CDR1 is KGHDR and CDR2 is SFDVKD in the germline V gene. The CDR3 sequence is 16 residues long. Trimming took 3 bases from V and 0 from J, leaving 8 bases between them. CDR3 loop: CATSDGQYSGANVLTF. In DNA form, the CDR3 reads TGTGCCACCAGTGATGGACAGTACTCTGGGGCCAACGTCCTGACTTTC.

The chain carries TRBV6-5 and TRBJ2-2, with D tentatively TRBD2 (6 bases). The ends were cut back, 1 base at V and 7 bases at J, with 16 bases in the middle. Germline lookup yields CDR1 MNHEY and CDR2 SVGAGI. The CDR3 spans 16 residues. CDR3 amino acids: CASSYLTGGGVGELFF. As DNA, the CDR3 is TGTGCCAGCAGTTACTTAACCGGGGGTGGGGTCGGGGAGCTGTTTTTT.

This clonotype has a handful of counts. The CDR3, as DNA: TGTGCCAGTAGCCCCGTGGACAGGGCAGGAAGCACTGAAGCTTTCTTT. Translated: CASSPVDRAGSTEAFF. The chain employs TRBV19 and TRBJ1-1; 8 positions agree with TRBD1. The CDR3 is 16 amino acids. V was clipped by 6 bases and J by 4 bases; unmatched bases: 13. CDR1 and CDR2 (germline): LNHDA, SQIVND (reference sequence).

This clonotype has just a few counts. This chain links TRBV10-1 with TRBJ2-3; a possible D gene is TRBD2 (7 bases). Germline V gene lookup returns CDR1 WNHNN and CDR2 SYGVQD (reference sequence). This CDR3 is 13 amino acids long. V was clipped by 6 bases and J by 10 bases, with 17 bases between them. The CDR3 here is CASSKGGANPQYF. DNA for the CDR3: TGCGCCAGCAGCAAGGGGGGGGCTAATCCGCAGTATTTT.

The gene calls are TRBV7-9 and TRBJ1-1, with D hard to call. This CDR3 comprises 14 residues. With 4 bases removed from V and 6 bases from J, the gap between germline ends came to 15 bases. Germline V gene data show CDR1 as SEHNR and CDR2 as FQNEAQ (reference sequence). CDR3 in amino acids: CASSSILALAEAFF. CDR3 DNA sequence: TGTGCCAGCAGCTCAATCCTTGCGCTTGCTGAAGCTTTCTTT. The full variable domain, rest sourced from reference TRBV7-9 and TRBJ1-1, is DTGVSQNPRHKITKRGQNVTFRCDPISEHNRLYWYRQTLGQGPEFLTYFQNEAQLEKSRLLSDRFSAERPKGSFSTLEIQRTEQGDSAMYLCASSSILALAEAFFGQGTRLTVV.

The J gene is TRBJ1-5, the V gene TRBV20-1, with TRBD1 matching over 8 bases. Germline CDR1 reads DFQATT; CDR2 reads SNEGSKA (reference sequence). Trimming cost V 6 bases and J 7 bases; bases outside gene matches: 8. The length of the CDR3 is 13 residues. The CDR3 loop is CSALTGDGQPQHF. CDR3 DNA: TGCAGTGCCCTGACAGGGGACGGGCAGCCCCAGCATTTT.